This TCR beta chain was profiled in a study of shared clonotypes between healthy human individuals. V was clipped by 5 bases and J by 2 bases, with 13 bases between them. Looked up from germline, CDR1 is SGHVS and CDR2 is FQNEAQ. The CDR3 length is 15 residues. Only in-frame clones appear in the TCRdb table, and some are missing; sequencing was by immunoSEQ multiplex PCR. The sample records about 580,000 clones, about 98% being singletons. This clone was counted many times. It was CD45RO-negative cells, positively selected for CCR7, that made up naive CD8 cells, with terminally differentiated effector memory CD45RA+ cells excluded.

The TCR sequence derives from a man younger than 40 in good health. The V call is TRBV7-8, the J call TRBJ2-1; D may be TRBD1 or TRBD2 (5 bases each). The sequenced sample was naive CD8+ T cells sorted from blood. The CDR3 spells CASSTGPSTYNEQFF. The CDR3 nucleotides read TGTGCCAGCAGCACGGGACCGTCAACCTACAATGAGCAGTTCTTC. The full variable domain, rest sourced from reference TRBV7-8 and TRBJ2-1, is GAGVSQSPRYKVAKRGQDVALRCDPISGHVSLFWYQQALGQGPEFLTYFQNEAQLDKSGLPSDRFFAERPEGSVSTLKIQRTQQEDSAVYLCASSTGPSTYNEQFFGPGTRLTVL.